These 5 T cell receptor beta chains came from one sample sequenced in a study of CXCR3-negative and CXCR3-positive naive CD8 T cells. Study-level findings and limits: CXCR3-positive naive cells carried more hydrophobic TRB CDR3s than CXCR3-negative ones.

Their antigens are not known. In preparing the TRB cDNA libraries, 5' RACE with UMI labels was used. With the 5' RACE reads reprocessed, TCRdb shows one record per CDR3 protein and no DNA. The sample data list fewer than 90,000 distinct CDR3 sequences. Sequences were obtained from naive CXCR3+ CD8+ T cells from blood. Documented subset: CD45RO-CCR7+CD27+CD95- naive CD8+ T cells expressing CXCR3 (TNR3+). Receptors were obtained from a human donor in good health. Some clones in this sample may be carry-over from other donors' samples.

This chain uses TRBV7-9 with TRBJ1-1. The V gene's germline CDR1 is SEHNR and CDR2 FQNEAQ (reference sequence). The CDR3 length is 15 residues. This CDR3 is CASSLTTGLNTEAFF.

V is TRBV28 and J is TRBJ2-3; the TRBD2 assignment by TCRdb is unverifiable without DNA. The CDR3 loop spans 19 amino acids. CDR1 and CDR2 (germline): MDHEN, SYDVKM. The CDR3 sequence: CASSFLRASGGSPGDTQYF.

The chain is built from TRBV15 and TRBJ2-2; TCRdb gives TRBD1 as the D gene, but with no DNA this cannot be confirmed. The CDR3 has 15 amino acids. Germline loops: CDR1 LNHNV, CDR2 YYDKDF (reference sequence). CDR3 protein: CATSITGGNTGELFF.

This chain links TRBV7-9 with TRBJ2-7; TCRdb gives TRBD1 as the D gene, but with no DNA this cannot be confirmed. This CDR3 spans 14 amino acids. CDR1 is SEHNR and CDR2 is FQNEAQ in the germline V gene (reference sequence). This CDR3 reads CASRPEDKPYEQYF.

The chain couples TRBV14 to TRBJ1-1. From germline, CDR1 is SGHDN and CDR2 FVKESK. The CDR3 runs 14 residues. This CDR3 is CASSQGGGGTEAFF.